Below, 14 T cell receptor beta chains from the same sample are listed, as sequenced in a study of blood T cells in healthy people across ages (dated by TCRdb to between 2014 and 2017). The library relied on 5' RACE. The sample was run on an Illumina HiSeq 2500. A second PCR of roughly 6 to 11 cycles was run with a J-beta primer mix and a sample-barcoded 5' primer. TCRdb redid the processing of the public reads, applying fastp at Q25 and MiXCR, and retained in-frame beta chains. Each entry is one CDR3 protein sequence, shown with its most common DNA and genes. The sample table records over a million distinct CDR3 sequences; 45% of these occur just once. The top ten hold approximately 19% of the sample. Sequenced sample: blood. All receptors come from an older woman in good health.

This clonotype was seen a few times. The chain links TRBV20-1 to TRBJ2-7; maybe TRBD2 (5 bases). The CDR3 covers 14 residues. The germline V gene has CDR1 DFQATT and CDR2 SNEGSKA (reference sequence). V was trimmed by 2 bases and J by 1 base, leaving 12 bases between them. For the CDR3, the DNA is TGCAGTGCTAGAAGATTCGGGGAATCCTACGAGCAGTACTTC. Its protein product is CSARRFGESYEQYF.

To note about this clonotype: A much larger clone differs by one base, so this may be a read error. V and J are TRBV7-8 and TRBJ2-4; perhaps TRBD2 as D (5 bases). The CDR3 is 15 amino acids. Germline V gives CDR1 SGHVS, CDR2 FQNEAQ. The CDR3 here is CANSPGPAGKNIQYF. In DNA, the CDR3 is TGTGCCAACAGCCCGGGCCCCGCGGGCAAAAACATTCAGTACTTC.

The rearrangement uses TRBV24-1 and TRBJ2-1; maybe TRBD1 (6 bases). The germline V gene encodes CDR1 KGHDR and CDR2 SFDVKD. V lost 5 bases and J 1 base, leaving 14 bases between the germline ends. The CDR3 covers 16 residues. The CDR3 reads CATSALTGLSYNEQFF. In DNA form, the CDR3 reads TGTGCCACCAGTGCCCTGACAGGCCTATCCTACAATGAGCAGTTCTTC.

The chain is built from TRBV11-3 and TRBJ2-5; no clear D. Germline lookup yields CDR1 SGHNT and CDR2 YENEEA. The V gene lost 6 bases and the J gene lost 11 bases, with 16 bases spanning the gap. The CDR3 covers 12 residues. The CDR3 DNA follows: TGTGCCAGCAGTACTACCCCCAATGAGCAGTACTTC. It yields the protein CASSTTPNEQYF.

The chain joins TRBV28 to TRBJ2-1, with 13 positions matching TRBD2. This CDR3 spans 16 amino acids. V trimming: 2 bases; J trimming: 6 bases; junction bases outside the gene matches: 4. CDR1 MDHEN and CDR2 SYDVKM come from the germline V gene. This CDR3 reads CASSLRTSGSSNEQFF. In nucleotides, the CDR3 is TGTGCCAGCAGTTTACGGACTAGCGGGAGCTCCAATGAGCAGTTCTTC.

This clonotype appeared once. CDR3 protein: CASSDRLAGGYNEQFF. In nucleotides, the CDR3 is TGTGCCAGCAGTGACAGACTAGCGGGAGGATACAATGAGCAGTTCTTC. The gene calls are TRBV6-2 or TRBV6-3 and TRBJ2-1, with 13 bases identical to TRBD2. J lost 4 bases, V lost 5 bases, and 5 bases had no gene match. The CDR3 is 16 amino acids. The germline CDR1 and CDR2 sequences are MNHEY and SVGEGT.

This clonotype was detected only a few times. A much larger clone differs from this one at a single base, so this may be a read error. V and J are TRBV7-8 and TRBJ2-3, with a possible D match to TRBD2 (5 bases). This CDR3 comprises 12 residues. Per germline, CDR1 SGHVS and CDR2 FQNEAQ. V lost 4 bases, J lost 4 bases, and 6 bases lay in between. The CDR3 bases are TGTGCCAGCAGCTGGAGGTCAGATACGCAGTATTTT. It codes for CASSWRSDTQYF. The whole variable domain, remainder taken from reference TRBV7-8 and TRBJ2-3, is GAGVSQSPRYKVAKRGQDVALRCDPISGHVSLFWYQQALGQGPEFLTYFQNEAQLDKSGLPSDRFFAERPEGSVSTLKIQRTQQEDSAVYLCASSWRSDTQYFGPGTRLTVL.

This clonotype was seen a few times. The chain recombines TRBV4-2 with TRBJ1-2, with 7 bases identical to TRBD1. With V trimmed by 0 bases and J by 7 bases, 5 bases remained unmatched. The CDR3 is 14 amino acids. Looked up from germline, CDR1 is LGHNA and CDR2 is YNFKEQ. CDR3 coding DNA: TGTGCCAGCAGCCAAGATAGGGGGCAGGGTGGCTACACCTTC. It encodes CASSQDRGQGGYTF.

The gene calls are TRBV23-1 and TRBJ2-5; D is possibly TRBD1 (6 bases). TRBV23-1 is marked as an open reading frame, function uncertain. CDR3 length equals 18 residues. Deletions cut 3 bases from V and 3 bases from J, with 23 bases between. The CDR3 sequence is CASSHPKLIQGREETQYF. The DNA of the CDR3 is TGCGCCAGCAGTCACCCCAAACTGATACAGGGACGAGAAGAGACCCAGTACTTC.

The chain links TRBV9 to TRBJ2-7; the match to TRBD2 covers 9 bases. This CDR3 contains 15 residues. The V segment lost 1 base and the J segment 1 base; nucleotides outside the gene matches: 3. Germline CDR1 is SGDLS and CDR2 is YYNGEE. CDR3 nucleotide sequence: TGTGCCAGCAGCGTATTAGCGGGAGCTTCCTACGAGCAGTACTTC. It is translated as CASSVLAGASYEQYF.

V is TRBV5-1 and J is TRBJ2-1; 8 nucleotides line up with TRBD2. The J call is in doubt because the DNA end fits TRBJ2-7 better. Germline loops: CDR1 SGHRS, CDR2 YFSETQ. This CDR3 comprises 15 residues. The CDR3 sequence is CASRRAGDGYNEQYF. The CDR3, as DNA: TGCGCCAGCAGACGAGCGGGAGATGGCTACAATGAGCAGTACTTC.

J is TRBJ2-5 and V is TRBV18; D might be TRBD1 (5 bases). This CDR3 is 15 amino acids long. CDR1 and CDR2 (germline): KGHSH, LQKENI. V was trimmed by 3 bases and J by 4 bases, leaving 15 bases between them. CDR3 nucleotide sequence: TGTGCCAGCTCACCCCTACAGGTGGGCGTAGAGACCCAGTACTTC. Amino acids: CASSPLQVGVETQYF.

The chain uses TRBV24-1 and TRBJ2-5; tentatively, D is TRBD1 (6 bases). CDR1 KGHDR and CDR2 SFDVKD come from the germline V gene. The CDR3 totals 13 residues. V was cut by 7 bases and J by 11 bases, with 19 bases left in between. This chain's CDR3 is CATRGDNLNEQYF. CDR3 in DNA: TGTGCCACCAGGGGGGACAATCTAAATGAGCAGTACTTC.

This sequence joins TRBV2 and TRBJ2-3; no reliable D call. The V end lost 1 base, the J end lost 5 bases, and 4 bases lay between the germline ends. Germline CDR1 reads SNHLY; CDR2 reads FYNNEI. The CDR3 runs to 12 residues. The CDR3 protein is CASSEGRDTQYF. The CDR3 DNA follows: TGTGCCAGCAGTGAAGGGAGAGATACGCAGTATTTT.